This T cell receptor (beta chain) appears in the sequencing data of a study of radiotherapy plus CTLA-4 blockade in lung cancer. This CDR3 comprises 15 residues. V lost 8 bases, J lost 4 bases, and 13 bases stayed unmatched. Germline values: CDR1 MRHNA, CDR2 SNTAGT. This table comes from immunoSEQ multiplex PCR, and its TCRdb copy is limited to in-frame clones, with some not included. The data show some 60,000 clones, more than 70% seen once. Here the sequenced sample was peripheral blood, taken from a patient treated with radiotherapy plus ipilimumab. The receptor was derived from a human donor with non-small cell lung cancer who had a complete response to radiotherapy plus ipilimumab. V usage is TRBV6-4 and J usage is TRBJ2-5; 7 bases agree with TRBD2. CDR3 in DNA: TGTGCCAGCGCCCGGGATCCGGGGGGTAGAGAGACCCAGTACTTC. It translates to CASARDPGGRETQYF.